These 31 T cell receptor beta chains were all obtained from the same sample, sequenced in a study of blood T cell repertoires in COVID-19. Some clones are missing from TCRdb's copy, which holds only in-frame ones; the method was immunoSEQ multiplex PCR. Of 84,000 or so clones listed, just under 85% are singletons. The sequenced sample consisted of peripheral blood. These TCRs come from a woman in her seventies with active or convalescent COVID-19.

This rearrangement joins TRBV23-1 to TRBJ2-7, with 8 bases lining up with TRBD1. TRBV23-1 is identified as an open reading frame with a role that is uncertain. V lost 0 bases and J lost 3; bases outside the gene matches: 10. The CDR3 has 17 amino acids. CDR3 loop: CASSQSPHQGADYEQYF. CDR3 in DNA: TGCGCCAGCAGTCAATCGCCCCACCAGGGGGCGGACTACGAGCAGTACTTC.

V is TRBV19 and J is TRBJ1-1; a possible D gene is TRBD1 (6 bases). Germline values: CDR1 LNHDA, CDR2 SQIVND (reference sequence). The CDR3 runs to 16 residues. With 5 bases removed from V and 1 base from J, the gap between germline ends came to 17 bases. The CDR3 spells CASSVYRVIGNTEAFF. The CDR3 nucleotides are TGTGCCAGTAGTGTTTACAGGGTCATTGGGAACACTGAAGCTTTCTTT.

CDR3 protein: CASSLRGIVSEQYF. Written as DNA, the CDR3 is TGTGCCAGCAGCTTAAGGGGGATTGTAAGCGAGCAGTACTTC. V and J are TRBV7-2 and TRBJ2-7; D is perhaps TRBD1 (6 bases). CDR1 and CDR2 from the germline V gene are SGHTA and FQGNSA. CDR3 length: 14 amino acids. Trimming left V 2 bases short and J 6 bases short, with 14 bases between.

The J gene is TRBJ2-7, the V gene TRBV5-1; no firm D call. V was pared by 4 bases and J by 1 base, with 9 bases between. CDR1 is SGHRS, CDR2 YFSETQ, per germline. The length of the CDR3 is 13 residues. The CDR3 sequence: CASSREVSYEQYF. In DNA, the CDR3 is TGCGCCAGCAGCCGAGAAGTTTCCTACGAGCAGTACTTC.

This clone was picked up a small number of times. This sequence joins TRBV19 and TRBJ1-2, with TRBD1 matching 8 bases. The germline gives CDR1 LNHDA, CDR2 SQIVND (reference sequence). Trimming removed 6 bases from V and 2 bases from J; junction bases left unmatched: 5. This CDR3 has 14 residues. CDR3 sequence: CASRGTGGNYGYTF. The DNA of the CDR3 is TGTGCCAGTAGGGGTACAGGGGGGAACTATGGCTACACCTTC.

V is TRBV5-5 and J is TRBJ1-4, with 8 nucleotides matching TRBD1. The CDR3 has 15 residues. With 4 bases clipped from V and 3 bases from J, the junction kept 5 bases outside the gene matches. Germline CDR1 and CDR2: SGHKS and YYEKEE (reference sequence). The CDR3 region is CASSERQGSNEKLFF. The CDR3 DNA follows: TGTGCCAGCAGCGAGCGACAGGGGTCTAATGAAAAACTGTTTTTT.

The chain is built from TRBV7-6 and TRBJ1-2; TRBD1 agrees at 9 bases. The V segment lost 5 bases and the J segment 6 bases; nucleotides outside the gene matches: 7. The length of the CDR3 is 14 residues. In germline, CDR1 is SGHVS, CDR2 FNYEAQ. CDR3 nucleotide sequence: TGTGCCAGCAGCACCCGACAGGGGGAGGATGGCTACACCTTC. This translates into CASSTRQGEDGYTF. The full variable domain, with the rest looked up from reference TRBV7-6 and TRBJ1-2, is GAGVSQSPRYKVTKRGQDVALRCDPISGHVSLYWYRQALGQGPEFLTYFNYEAQQDKSGLPNDRFSAERPEGSISTLTIQRTEQRDSAMYRCASSTRQGEDGYTFGSGTRLTVV.

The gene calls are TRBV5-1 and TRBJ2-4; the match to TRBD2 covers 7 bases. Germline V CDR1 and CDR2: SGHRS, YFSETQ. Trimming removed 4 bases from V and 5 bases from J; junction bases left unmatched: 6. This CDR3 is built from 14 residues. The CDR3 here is CASSKAGRENIQYF. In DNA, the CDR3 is TGCGCCAGCAGCAAAGCGGGACGTGAAAACATTCAGTACTTC.

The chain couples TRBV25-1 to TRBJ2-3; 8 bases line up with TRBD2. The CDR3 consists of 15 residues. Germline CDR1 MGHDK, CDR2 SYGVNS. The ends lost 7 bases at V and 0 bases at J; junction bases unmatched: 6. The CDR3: CASMRSSGSTDTQYF. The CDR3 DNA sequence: TGTGCCAGCATGAGGTCTAGCGGGAGCACAGATACGCAGTATTTT.

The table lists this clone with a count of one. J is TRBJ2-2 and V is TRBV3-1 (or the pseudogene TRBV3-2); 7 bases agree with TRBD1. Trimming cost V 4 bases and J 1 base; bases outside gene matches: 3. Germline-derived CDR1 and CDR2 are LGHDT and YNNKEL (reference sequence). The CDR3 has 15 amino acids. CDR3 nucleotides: TGTGCCAGCAGCCTTCGGACAGGGAACACCGGGGAGCTGTTTTTT. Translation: CASSLRTGNTGELFF.

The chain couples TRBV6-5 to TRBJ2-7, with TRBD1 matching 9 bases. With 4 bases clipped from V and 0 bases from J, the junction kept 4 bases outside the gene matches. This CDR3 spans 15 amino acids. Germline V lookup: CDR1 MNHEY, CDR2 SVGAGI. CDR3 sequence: CASSFRGQGSYEQYF. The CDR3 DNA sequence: TGTGCCAGCAGTTTCAGGGGACAGGGCTCCTACGAGCAGTACTTC.

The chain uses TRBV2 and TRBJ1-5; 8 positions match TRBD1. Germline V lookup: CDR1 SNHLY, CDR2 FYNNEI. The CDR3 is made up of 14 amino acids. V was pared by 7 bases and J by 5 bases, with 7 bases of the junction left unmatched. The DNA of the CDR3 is TGTGCCAGCAACGGCAGGGGGCTACATCAGCCCCAGCATTTT. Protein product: CASNGRGLHQPQHF.

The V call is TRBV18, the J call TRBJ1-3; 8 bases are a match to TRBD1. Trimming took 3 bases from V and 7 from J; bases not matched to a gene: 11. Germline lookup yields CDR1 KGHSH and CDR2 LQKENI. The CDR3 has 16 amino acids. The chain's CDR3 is CASSPGPAQGGNTIYF. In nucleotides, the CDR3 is TGTGCCAGCTCACCTGGACCAGCACAGGGGGGTAACACCATATATTTT.

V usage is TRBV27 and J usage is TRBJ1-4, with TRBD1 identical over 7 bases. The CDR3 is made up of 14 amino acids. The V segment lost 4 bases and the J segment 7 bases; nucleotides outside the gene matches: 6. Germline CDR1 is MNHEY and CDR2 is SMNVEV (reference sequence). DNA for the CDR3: TGTGCCAGCAGTTCGCAGGGGGTAGGTGAAAAACTGTTTTTT. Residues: CASSSQGVGEKLFF.

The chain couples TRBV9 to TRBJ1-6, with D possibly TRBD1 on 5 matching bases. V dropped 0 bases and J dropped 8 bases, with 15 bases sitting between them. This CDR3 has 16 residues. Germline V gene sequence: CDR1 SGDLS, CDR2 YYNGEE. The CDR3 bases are TGTGCCAGCAGCGTAGCGACAGCCTGGCTGGATTCACCCCTCCACTTT. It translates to CASSVATAWLDSPLHF. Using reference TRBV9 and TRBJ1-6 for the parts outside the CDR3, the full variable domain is DSGVTQTPKHLITATGQRVTLRCSPRSGDLSVYWYQQSLDQGLQFLIQYYNGEERAKGNILERFSAQQFPDLHSELNLSSLELGDSALYFCASSVATAWLDSPLHFGNGTRLTVT.

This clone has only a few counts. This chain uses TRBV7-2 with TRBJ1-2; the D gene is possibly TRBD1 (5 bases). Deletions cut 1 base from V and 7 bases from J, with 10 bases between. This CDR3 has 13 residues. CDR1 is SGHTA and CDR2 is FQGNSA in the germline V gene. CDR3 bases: TGTGCCAGCAGCTTAGGGAGGGGTAGTGGCTACACCTTC. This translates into CASSLGRGSGYTF.

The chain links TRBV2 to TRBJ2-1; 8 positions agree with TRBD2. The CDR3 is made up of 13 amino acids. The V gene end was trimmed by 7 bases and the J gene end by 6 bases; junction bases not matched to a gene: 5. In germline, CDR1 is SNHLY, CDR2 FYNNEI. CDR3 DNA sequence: TGTGCCAGCACCCGGGGGGGCAGCAATGAGCAGTTCTTC. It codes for CASTRGGSNEQFF.

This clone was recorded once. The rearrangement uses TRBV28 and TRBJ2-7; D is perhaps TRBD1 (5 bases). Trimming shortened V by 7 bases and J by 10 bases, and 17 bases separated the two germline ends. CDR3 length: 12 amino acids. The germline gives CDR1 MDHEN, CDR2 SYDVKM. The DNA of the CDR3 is TGTGCCAGCAATCAGGGATCGGCCAAACAGTACTTC. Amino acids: CASNQGSAKQYF.

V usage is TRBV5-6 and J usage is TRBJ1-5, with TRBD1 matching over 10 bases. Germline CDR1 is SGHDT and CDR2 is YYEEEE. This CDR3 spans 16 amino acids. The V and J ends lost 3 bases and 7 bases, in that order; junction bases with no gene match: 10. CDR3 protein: CASSSGTGEGRQPQHF. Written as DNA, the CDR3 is TGTGCCAGCAGCTCCGGGACAGGGGAAGGAAGACAGCCCCAGCATTTT.

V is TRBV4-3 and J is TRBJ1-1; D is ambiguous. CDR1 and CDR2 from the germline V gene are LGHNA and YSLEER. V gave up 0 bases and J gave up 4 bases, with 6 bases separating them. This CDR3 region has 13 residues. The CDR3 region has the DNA TGCGCCAGCAGCCAAGATAAGCGCACTGAAGCTTTCTTT. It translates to CASSQDKRTEAFF.

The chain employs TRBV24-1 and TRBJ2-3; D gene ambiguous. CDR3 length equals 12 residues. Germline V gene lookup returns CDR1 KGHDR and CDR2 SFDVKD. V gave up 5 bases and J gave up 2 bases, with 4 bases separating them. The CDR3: CATSGYTDTQYF. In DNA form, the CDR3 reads TGTGCCACCAGTGGTTACACAGATACGCAGTATTTT.

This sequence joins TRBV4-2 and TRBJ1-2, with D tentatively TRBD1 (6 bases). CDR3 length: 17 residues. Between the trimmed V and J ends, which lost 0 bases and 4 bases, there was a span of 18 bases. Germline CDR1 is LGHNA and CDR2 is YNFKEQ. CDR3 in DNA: TGTGCCAGCAGCCAAGATGAAGCGTCAGGGGCCTCCTATGGCTACACCTTC. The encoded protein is CASSQDEASGASYGYTF.

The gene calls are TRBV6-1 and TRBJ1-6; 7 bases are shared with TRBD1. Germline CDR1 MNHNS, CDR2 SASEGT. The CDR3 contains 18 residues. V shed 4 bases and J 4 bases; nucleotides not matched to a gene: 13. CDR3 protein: CASSGQGTRLRYNSPLHF. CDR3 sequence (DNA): TGTGCCAGCAGTGGACAGGGAACCCGACTACGTTATAATTCACCCCTCCACTTT.

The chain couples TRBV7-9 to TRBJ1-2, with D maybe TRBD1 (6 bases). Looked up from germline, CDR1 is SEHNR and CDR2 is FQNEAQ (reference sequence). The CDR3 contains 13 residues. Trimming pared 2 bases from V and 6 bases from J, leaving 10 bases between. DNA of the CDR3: TGTGCCAGCAGCTTAACCCGACAGGATGGCTACACCTTC. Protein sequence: CASSLTRQDGYTF.

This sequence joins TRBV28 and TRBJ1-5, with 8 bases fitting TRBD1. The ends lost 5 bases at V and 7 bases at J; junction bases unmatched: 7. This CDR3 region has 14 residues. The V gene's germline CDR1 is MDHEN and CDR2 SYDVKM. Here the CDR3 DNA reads TGTGCCAGCAGTGAAAGGACAGGGAGGCAGCCCCAGCATTTT. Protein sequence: CASSERTGRQPQHF.

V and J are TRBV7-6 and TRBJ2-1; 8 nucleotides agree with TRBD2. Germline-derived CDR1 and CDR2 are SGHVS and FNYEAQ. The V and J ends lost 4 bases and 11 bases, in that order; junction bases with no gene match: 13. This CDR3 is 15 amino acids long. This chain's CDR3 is CASSSLVAGGDKQFF. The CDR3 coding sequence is TGTGCCAGCAGCTCCCTCGTTGCGGGGGGCGACAAGCAGTTCTTC.

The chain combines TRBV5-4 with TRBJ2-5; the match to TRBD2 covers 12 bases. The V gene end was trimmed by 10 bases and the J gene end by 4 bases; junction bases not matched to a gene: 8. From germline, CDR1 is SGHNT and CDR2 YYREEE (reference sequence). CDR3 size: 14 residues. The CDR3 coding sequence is TGTGCCGCGGCTAGCGGGGGGGCCCTAGAGACCCAGTACTTC. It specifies CAAASGGALETQYF.

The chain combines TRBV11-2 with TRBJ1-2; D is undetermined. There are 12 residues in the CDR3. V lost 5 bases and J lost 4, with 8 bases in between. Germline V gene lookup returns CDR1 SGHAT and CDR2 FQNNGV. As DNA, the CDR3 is TGTGCCAGCAGCGAAGAGGGCTATGGCTACACCTTC. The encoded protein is CASSEEGYGYTF.

The CDR3 nucleotides read TGTGCCAGCAGTCAAACCGACAGGGGACCTGAAGCTTTCTTT. Encoded protein: CASSQTDRGPEAFF. The V gene is TRBV6-5, the J gene TRBJ1-1; TRBD1 matches 8 bases. CDR1 and CDR2 (germline): MNHEY, SVGAGI. J gave up 6 bases and V 5 bases, and 8 bases lay outside the gene matches. The CDR3 is 14 residues long.

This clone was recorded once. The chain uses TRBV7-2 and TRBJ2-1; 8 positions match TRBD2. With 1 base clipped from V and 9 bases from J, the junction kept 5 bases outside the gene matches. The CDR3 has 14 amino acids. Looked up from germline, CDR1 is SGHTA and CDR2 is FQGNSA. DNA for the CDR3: TGTGCCAGCAGCTTAGTAGCGGGGTGGGGTGAGCAGTTCTTC. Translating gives CASSLVAGWGEQFF.

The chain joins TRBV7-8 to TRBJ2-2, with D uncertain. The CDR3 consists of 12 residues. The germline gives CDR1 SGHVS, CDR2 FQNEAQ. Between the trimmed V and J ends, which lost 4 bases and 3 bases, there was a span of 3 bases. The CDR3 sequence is CASSSYTGELFF. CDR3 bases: TGTGCCAGCAGCTCTTACACCGGGGAGCTGTTTTTT.